The 22 T cell receptor beta chains in this list originate from one sample, sequenced in a study of tumor and adjacent non-tumor tissue in lung cancer. This sample's RNA came from whole unsorted tissue. A modified ARM-PCR protocol with three rounds of nested PCR amplified TCRbeta. TCRdb recomputed calls from the multiplex PCR reads with MiXCR, one row per CDR3 protein. The profile shows 90,000 to 110,000 distinct CDR3 sequences, roughly 74% of them singletons. The source material was lung tumor tissue. The receptors shown here come from a woman aged 55-75 years with non-small cell lung cancer.

For this clonotype: The CDR3 does not close with the conserved phenylalanine or tryptophan, likely indicating a read error. The chain recombines TRBV6-6 with TRBJ2-2; a possible D gene is TRBD2 (5 bases). The germline CDR1 and CDR2 sequences are MNHNY and SVGAGI (reference sequence). The CDR3 is made up of 13 amino acids. V lost 2 bases to trimming and J lost 7 bases, with 8 bases between them. The CDR3 protein is CASSYEGSGELFY. As DNA, the CDR3 is TGTGCCAGCAGTTACGAGGGCAGCGGGGAGCTGTTTTAT.

Points on this clonotype: Its ends do not fully match the called genes, so a read error is possible. CDR3 nucleotide sequence: TGCAGTGCTAAGGGACAGTTCGAAAACTATGACTACGCCTTC. Translated, it gives CSAKGQFENYDYAF. V gene TRBV20-1 combines with J gene TRBJ1-2; 7 nucleotides align to TRBD1. This CDR3 region has 14 residues. CDR1 DFQATT and CDR2 SNEGSKA come from the germline V gene (reference sequence).

This clonotype came up many times. The genes are TRBV11-2 and TRBJ1-2, with unresolved D. This CDR3 has 12 residues. Trimming left V 5 bases short and J 8 bases short, with 12 bases between. Germline lookup yields CDR1 SGHAT and CDR2 FQNNGV. The CDR3 nucleotides read TGTGCCAGCAGCCCTTGGGGAGGGGGCTACACCTTC. This sequence encodes CASSPWGGGYTF.

The V and J genes are TRBV11-1 and TRBJ2-3, with TRBD2 matching over 7 bases. This CDR3 has 13 amino acids. Germline CDR1 SGHAT, CDR2 FQDESV (reference sequence). The CDR3 loop reads CVCNLLAKDTQYF. The DNA of the CDR3 is TGTGTCTGCAACTTACTAGCGAAAGATACGCAGTATTTT.

To note about this clonotype: An end of the junction differs from the germline gene, which may be a read error. V and J are TRBV5-6 and TRBJ1-6, with TRBD1 as a possible D gene (5 bases). This CDR3 has 16 amino acids. CDR1 and CDR2 (germline): SGHDT, YYEEEE. CDR3 sequence: CASSPDLGVGDSPLQF. CDR3 nucleotide sequence: TGTGCCAGCAGCCCGGACTTGGGGGTGGGCGATTCGCCCCTCCAGTTT.

This clonotype has ten or more counts. The rearrangement joins TRBV11-3 to TRBJ2-1; 12 nucleotides line up with TRBD2. CDR3 size: 16 residues. V gave up 1 base and J gave up 5 bases; unmatched junction bases: 3. Germline V gene data show CDR1 as SGHNT and CDR2 as YENEEA. The CDR3 is CASSLGTSGKNNEQFF. The CDR3 DNA reads as TGTGCCAGCAGCTTAGGGACTAGCGGGAAGAACAATGAGCAGTTCTTC.

This chain joins TRBV11-3 and TRBJ1-1; D remains unclear. Deletions cut 6 bases from V and 2 bases from J, with 10 bases between. The CDR3 is 13 amino acids. Germline values: CDR1 SGHNT, CDR2 YENEEA. CDR3 loop: CASRSDGNTEAFF. CDR3 sequence (DNA): TGTGCCAGCAGGTCGGACGGTAACACTGAAGCTTTCTTT.

This clonotype was picked up a small number of times. A much larger clone differs by one base, so this may be a read error. The chain has TRBV12-5 and TRBJ1-1; TRBD1 is a possible D gene (6 bases). Trimming pared 7 bases from V and 7 bases from J, leaving 16 bases between. The CDR3 is made up of 13 amino acids. Germline CDR1 LGHNT, CDR2 FRNRAP. CDR3 loop: CASDSLQGGEAFF. The CDR3 region has the DNA TGTGCTAGTGATTCGTTACAGGGCGGTGAAGCTTTCTTT.

The chain employs TRBV28 and TRBJ1-1; D is perhaps TRBD1 (5 bases). Germline V gene lookup returns CDR1 MDHEN and CDR2 SYDVKM. The CDR3 is 12 residues long. Trimming removed 6 bases from V and 12 bases from J, with 17 bases in between. The CDR3 coding sequence is TGTGCCAGCAGCACAAACAGGTATGAGACTTTCTTT. Protein: CASSTNRYETFF.

A remark on this clonotype: This CDR3 fails to terminate in the conserved phenylalanine or tryptophan, so it likely reflects a read error. J is TRBJ1-5 and V is TRBV6-2 or TRBV6-3, with TRBD1 matching 9 bases. Germline CDR1 reads MNHEY; CDR2 reads SVGEGT. The CDR3 contains 16 residues. CDR3 sequence (DNA): TGTGCCAGCAGTCCCGGATCGGGACAGGGCAATCAACCCCAGCATCTT. Its protein product is CASSPGSGQGNQPQHL.

V usage is TRBV4-1 and J usage is TRBJ1-2; TRBD1 agrees at 8 bases. The CDR3 covers 16 residues. Germline CDR1 reads MGHRA; CDR2 reads YSYEKL. V was pared by 7 bases and J by 10 bases, with 20 bases of the junction left unmatched. The CDR3 bases are TGCGCCAGCAACCCCAGCAGGGCAGGGGGCTTAGGTGACTACACCTTC. Protein: CASNPSRAGGLGDYTF.

In regard to this clonotype: Given a much more abundant clone one base away, this may be a read error. The chain employs TRBV29-1 and TRBJ2-6; no definite D call. Trimming left V 8 bases short and J 0 bases short, with 8 bases between. This CDR3 has 13 residues. The germline V gene encodes CDR1 SQVTM and CDR2 ANQGSEA. CDR3 protein: CSIASSGANVLTF. The CDR3 nucleotides are TGCAGCATTGCCAGCTCTGGGGCCAACGTCCTGACTTTC.

Regarding this clonotype: This may come from a read error, since a much larger clone is one base off. The gene calls are TRBV29-1 and TRBJ1-5; 7 bases line up with TRBD1. CDR3 length: 17 amino acids. Unmatched junction bases numbered 14, after V lost 1 base and J lost 5 bases. Germline-derived CDR1 and CDR2 are SQVTM and ANQGSEA. The CDR3 protein is CSVEARTRDRTHQPQHF. DNA for the CDR3: TGCAGCGTTGAAGCCAGAACCCGGGACAGAACTCATCAGCCCCAGCATTTT. Full variable domain (rest looked up from reference TRBV29-1 and TRBJ1-5): SAVISQKPSRDICQRGTSLTIQCQVDSQVTMMFWYRQQPGQSLTLIATANQGSEATYESGFVIDKFPISRPNLTFSTLTVSNMSPEDSSIYLCSVEARTRDRTHQPQHFGDGTRLSIL.

Concerning this clonotype itself: A read error may produce the germline difference seen at one junction end. The chain joins TRBV11-3 to TRBJ2-7; 10 positions match TRBD1. Germline V CDR1 and CDR2: SGHNT, YENEEA. This CDR3 comprises 16 residues. The CDR3 bases are TGTGCCAGCACCTTATCTCCGGGACAGGGGAGGCACGAGCAATACTTC. Translation gives CASTLSPGQGRHEQYF.

This sequence joins TRBV29-1 and TRBJ2-1; D is ambiguous. The CDR3 contains 9 residues. Germline-derived CDR1 and CDR2 are SQVTM and ANQGSEA. V dropped 6 bases and J dropped 12 bases, with 9 bases sitting between them. The CDR3, as DNA: TGCAGCGTAGGGAATATGCAGTTCTTC. Its protein is CSVGNMQFF.

Remarks on this clonotype: The junction differs from germline at one of its ends, possibly a read error. The chain links TRBV5-1 to TRBJ1-4; D is unclear. Germline-derived CDR1 and CDR2 are SGHRS and YFSETQ. CDR3 length equals 17 residues. CDR3 DNA: TGTGCCAGCAGCTCCACCCCGGACTCTACAACTAATGAAAAACTGTTTTTT. Translated: CASSSTPDSTTNEKLFF.

This clonotype came up many times. V gene TRBV12-3 or TRBV12-4 combines with J gene TRBJ1-1; possibly TRBD1 for D (6 bases). There are 14 residues in the CDR3. The V end lost 2 bases, the J end lost 6 bases, and 13 bases lay between the germline ends. The CDR3 bases are TGTGCCAGCAGTTTACCTGGACAGTGGTCTGAAGCTTTCTTT. Its protein is CASSLPGQWSEAFF.

V usage is TRBV11-3 and J usage is TRBJ2-7; no definite D call. Trimming removed 6 bases from V and 2 bases from J, with 14 bases in between. The CDR3 is 14 residues long. Germline V gives CDR1 SGHNT, CDR2 YENEEA. The CDR3 DNA follows: TGTGCCAGCAGTTTATATACGGAGACCTACGAGCAGTACTTC. It translates to CASSLYTETYEQYF.

Ten or more counts support this clonotype. The chain recombines TRBV29-1 with TRBJ1-5; the D gene is possibly TRBD1 (6 bases). The V end lost 6 bases, the J end lost 6 bases, and 12 bases lay between the germline ends. CDR1 and CDR2 (germline): SQVTM, ANQGSEA. This CDR3 is built from 12 residues. DNA of the CDR3: TGCAGCGTGTCTCAAGGGGGTCAGCCCCAGCATTTT. Translated: CSVSQGGQPQHF.

This clonotype has more than one count but fewer than ten. This sequence joins TRBV5-6 and TRBJ2-7, with D unclear. Trimming shortened V by 4 bases and J by 9 bases, and 17 bases separated the two germline ends. CDR3 length: 13 amino acids. CDR1 is SGHDT and CDR2 is YYEEEE in the germline V gene. As DNA, the CDR3 is TGTGCCAGCAGCCTCGCGGACCGGACGGCGCAGTACTTC. Translating it yields CASSLADRTAQYF. The variable domain in full, with the rest retrieved from reference TRBV5-6 and TRBJ2-7, is DAGVTQSPTHLIKTRGQQVTLRCSPKSGHDTVSWYQQALGQGPQFIFQYYEEEERQRGNFPDRFSGHQFPNYSSELNVNALLLGDSALYLCASSLADRTAQYFGPGTRLTVT.

This clonotype was counted between two and nine times. The V call is TRBV6-6, the J call TRBJ1-5; no clear D. V was trimmed by 1 base and J by 6 bases, leaving 16 bases between them. Germline CDR1 is MNHNY and CDR2 is SVGAGI (reference sequence). There are 16 residues in the CDR3. CDR3 loop: CASSYFVCLDSQPQHF. The CDR3 DNA is TGTGCCAGCAGTTACTTTGTTTGTTTAGATAGTCAGCCCCAGCATTTT.

The chain joins TRBV28 to TRBJ2-7, with D possibly being TRBD1 (6 bases). V was cut by 9 bases and J by 1 base, with 10 bases left in between. The CDR3 sequence is 12 residues long. Per the germline V gene, CDR1 is MDHEN and CDR2 is SYDVKM. CDR3 sequence reads: CASWGPSYEQYF. CDR3 bases: TGTGCCAGTTGGGGGCCATCCTACGAGCAGTACTTC.